This T cell receptor (beta chain) was documented in a study of cytotoxic CD8 clonotypes in ibrutinib-treated CLL. Background on the study: There were 11 relapsed/refractory patients and around 15 treatment-naive patients, and under 18 were IGHV unmutated.

Sequencing used immunoSEQ multiplex PCR; TCRdb keeps in-frame clones, though not all of them. This table has about 200,000 clones, nearly 80% appearing once. Here the sequenced sample was PBMCs, taken after 12 months of ibrutinib treatment. The receptor was derived from a human donor with chronic lymphocytic leukemia.

In DNA form, the CDR3 reads TGTGCCAGCAGTGAAAGGGGCAGGGGATACGGCTATGGCTACACCTTC. Protein sequence: CASSERGRGYGYGYTF. This rearrangement joins TRBV6-1 to TRBJ1-2; possible D gene TRBD1, 6 bases. Trimming shortened V by 2 bases and J by 4 bases, and 17 bases separated the two germline ends. This CDR3 contains 16 residues. The V gene's germline CDR1 is MNHNS and CDR2 SASEGT.